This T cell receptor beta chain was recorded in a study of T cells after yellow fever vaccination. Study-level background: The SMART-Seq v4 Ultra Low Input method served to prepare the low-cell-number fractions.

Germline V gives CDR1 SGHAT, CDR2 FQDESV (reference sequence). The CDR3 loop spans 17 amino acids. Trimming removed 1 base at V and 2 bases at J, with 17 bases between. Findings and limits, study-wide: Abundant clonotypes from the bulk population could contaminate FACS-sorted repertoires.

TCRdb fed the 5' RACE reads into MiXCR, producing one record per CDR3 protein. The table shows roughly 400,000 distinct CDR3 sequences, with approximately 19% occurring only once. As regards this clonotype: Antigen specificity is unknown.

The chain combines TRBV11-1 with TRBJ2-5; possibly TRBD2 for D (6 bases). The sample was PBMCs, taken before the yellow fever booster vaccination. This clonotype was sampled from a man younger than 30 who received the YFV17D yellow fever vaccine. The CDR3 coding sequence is TGTGCCAGCAGCTTAGGTACCTCGGGGGACCTACAAGAGACCCAGTACTTC. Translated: CASSLGTSGDLQETQYF.